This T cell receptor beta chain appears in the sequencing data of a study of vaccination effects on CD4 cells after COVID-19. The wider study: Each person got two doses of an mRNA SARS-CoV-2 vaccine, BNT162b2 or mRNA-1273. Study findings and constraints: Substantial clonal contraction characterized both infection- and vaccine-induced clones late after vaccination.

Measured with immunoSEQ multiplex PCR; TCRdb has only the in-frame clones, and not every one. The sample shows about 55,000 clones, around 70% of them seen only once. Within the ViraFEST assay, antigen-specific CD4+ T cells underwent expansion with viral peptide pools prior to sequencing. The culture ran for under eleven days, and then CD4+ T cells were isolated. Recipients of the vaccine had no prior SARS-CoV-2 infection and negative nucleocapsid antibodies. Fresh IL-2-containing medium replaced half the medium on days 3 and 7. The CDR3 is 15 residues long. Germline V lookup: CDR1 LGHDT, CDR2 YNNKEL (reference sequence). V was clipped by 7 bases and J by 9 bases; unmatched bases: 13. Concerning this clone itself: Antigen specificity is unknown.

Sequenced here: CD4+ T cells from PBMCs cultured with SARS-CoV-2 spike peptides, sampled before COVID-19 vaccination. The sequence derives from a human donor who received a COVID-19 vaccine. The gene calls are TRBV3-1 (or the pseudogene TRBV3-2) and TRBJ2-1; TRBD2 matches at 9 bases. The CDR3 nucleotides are TGTGCCAGCAAACATCGGGCGGGGGGGCGGGGTGAGCAGTTCTTC. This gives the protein CASKHRAGGRGEQFF.